The T cell receptor beta chain under discussion was sequenced for a study of identical twins. In its sample, this clonotype was seen a few times. The antigen remains unidentified. V lost 4 bases and J 4 bases, leaving 17 bases between the germline ends. Germline assignment: CDR1 LNHDA and CDR2 SQIVND (reference sequence). The CDR3 totals 16 residues. Template switching added a universal primer site; cDNA carried unique molecular identifiers. TCRdb re-derived calls from the 5' RACE reads in MiXCR, one entry per CDR3 protein. Of hundreds of thousands of distinct CDR3 sequences in the sample, roughly 12% were seen once. Overall study results and limits: Insertions ran lower in abundant cord blood beta clonotypes, though not in memory repertoires. An excess of low generation probability was shown by twin-shared out-of-frame alpha sequences. With monozygotic twins, out-of-frame TCR alpha sharing exceeded what models estimated.

The same data also went into a second study, on yellow fever vaccine responses in identical twins.

The TCR sequence derives from a woman younger than 35 in good health. The sample consisted of PBMCs. This rearrangement joins TRBV19 to TRBJ1-5; TRBD1 might be the D (6 bases). The CDR3 nucleotides read TGTGCCAGTAGTACCCAGACAGGTTCCGGGAATCAGCCCCAGCATTTT. Amino acids: CASSTQTGSGNQPQHF.